This T cell receptor beta chain was identified during a study of shared clonotypes between healthy human individuals. General study points: Few donors restricted represented genetic and exposure-history diversity.

The CDR3 has 13 residues. CDR1 is MDHEN, CDR2 SYDVKM, per germline. V lost 8 bases and J lost 3, with 11 bases in between. CD4+ cells yielded CD45RA+ naive and CD45RA-negative memory subsets. As regards this clone: Its matching antigen is unknown.

Sorted subsets were amplified in replicate PCRs using 200 to 250 ng DNA, approximately 30,000 T cell genomes. Clones were read by immunoSEQ multiplex PCR, and TCRdb kept only the in-frame ones, dropping some. The sample shows some 2,400,000 clones, almost 96% of them seen only once. This TCR was sampled from a man between 18 and 35 years old in good health. What was sequenced was naive CD4+ T cells sorted from blood. As for subset: CD45RA+ positively selected. The rearrangement links TRBV28 to TRBJ1-5, with D possibly TRBD1 on 6 matching bases. In DNA, the CDR3 is TGTGCCAGCCAAGGGACACTCAATCAGCCCCAGCATTTT. It yields the protein CASQGTLNQPQHF.